The entry below gives a single TCR beta chain sequence along with its context. This sample was taken from a study of blood T cell repertoires in COVID-19. Study as a whole: Acute-phase and convalescent COVID-19 samples originated in the United States, Italy and Spain. From T cells, B-cell-depleted T cells, or PBMCs came the material, which was cDNA or gDNA.

This CDR3 is built from 17 residues. The V segment lost 4 bases and the J segment 2 bases; nucleotides outside the gene matches: 5. Germline CDR1 is MGHRA and CDR2 is YSYEKL. In the original workflow: Cell counts per sample came from amplifying reference gene primers. The data were produced by immunoSEQ multiplex PCR, yet TCRdb's version contains in-frame clones alone and is incomplete. Clone size and the V and J calls come from that table; the DNA yielded D and trimming. Found here are 200,000 to 300,000 clones, roughly four fifths of them singletons; the top ten hold 4%. V and J are TRBV4-1 and TRBJ2-3, with 14 positions matching TRBD2. This sequence originates from a man in his fifties with acute or convalescent COVID-19. Sequencing was carried out using peripheral blood. The CDR3 nucleotides read TGCGCCAGCAGCCGCGGGACTAGCGGGAGTAACACAGATACGCAGTATTTT. Translated: CASSRGTSGSNTDTQYF.